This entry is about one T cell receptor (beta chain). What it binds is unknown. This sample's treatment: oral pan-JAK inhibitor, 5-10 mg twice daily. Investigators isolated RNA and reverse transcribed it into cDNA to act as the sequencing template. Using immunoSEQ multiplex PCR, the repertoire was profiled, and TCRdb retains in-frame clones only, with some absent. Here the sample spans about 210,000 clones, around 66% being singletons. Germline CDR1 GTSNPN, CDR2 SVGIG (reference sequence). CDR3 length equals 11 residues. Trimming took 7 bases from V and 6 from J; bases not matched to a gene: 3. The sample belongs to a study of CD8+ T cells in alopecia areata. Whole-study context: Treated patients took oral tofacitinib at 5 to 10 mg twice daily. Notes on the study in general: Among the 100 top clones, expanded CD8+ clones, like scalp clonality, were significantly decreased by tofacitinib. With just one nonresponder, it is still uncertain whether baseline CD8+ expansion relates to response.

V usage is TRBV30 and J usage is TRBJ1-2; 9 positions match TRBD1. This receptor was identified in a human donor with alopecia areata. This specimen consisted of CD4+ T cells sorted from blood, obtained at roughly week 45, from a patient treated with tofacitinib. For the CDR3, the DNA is TGTGCCTCGGACAGGGGAAATGGCTACACCTTC. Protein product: CASDRGNGYTF.